Given below is one T cell receptor beta chain in context. The length of the CDR3 is 15 residues. V was pared by 7 bases and J by 0 bases, with 13 bases between. CDR1 and CDR2 (germline): MNHEY, SVGAGI. The data were obtained in a study of blood T cell repertoires in COVID-19. The overall study: From T cells, B-cell-depleted T cells, or PBMCs came the material, which was cDNA or gDNA.

Membership in each cohort depended on participant-reported clinical history. Recovered Cohort 3 donors showed two negative PCRs, clearance, or symptom resolution. The data were produced by immunoSEQ multiplex PCR, yet TCRdb's version contains in-frame clones alone and is incomplete. In the table there are some 350,000 clones, over 75% of which are singletons. The chain recombines TRBV6-5 with TRBJ2-4; weak D call: TRBD1 (6 bases). This clonotype was sampled from a woman in her thirties who had recovered from COVID-19. The source material was PBMCs or T cells enriched from blood (not recorded which). The CDR3 DNA is TGTGCCAGCAAGTCCGGACAGTTAGCCAAAAACATTCAGTACTTC. Residues: CASKSGQLAKNIQYF.